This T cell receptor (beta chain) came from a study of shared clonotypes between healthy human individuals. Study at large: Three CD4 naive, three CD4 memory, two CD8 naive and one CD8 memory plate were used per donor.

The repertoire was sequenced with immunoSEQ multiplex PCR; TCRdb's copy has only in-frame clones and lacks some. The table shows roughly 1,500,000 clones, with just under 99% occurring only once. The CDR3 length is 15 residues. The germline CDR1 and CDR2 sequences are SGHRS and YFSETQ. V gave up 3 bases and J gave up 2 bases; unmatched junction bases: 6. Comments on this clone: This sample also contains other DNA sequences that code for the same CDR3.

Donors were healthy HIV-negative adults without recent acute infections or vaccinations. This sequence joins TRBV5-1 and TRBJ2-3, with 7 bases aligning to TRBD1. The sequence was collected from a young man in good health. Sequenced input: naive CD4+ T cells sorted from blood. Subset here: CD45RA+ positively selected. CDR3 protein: CASSSRDSFTDTQYF. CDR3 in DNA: TGCGCCAGCAGCTCCCGGGACAGCTTCACAGATACGCAGTATTTT.